This T cell receptor (beta chain) was sequenced in a study of tissue T cells after allogeneic stem cell transplantation. Here immunoSEQ multiplex PCR was the method, and the copy in TCRdb shows in-frame clones only, minus some. Altogether 2,000 to 2,500 clones are present, roughly 55% being singletons, with the ten largest covering around 24%. Time point reported: mouse harvest day 7 after allogeneic transplant. Tail vein injection delivered 10^7 T-cell-depleted bone marrow cells and 10^6 splenic CD5+ T cells. B6 (H2b) cells into BALB/c (H2d) mice; tissues taken at day 7 or 14. General study findings and limits: TCR repertoires tracked anatomic similarity, regardless of disease or transplant status. Only a limited share of tissue TCRs appeared in blood or spleen. Which tissue TCRs were alloreactive or antigen-specific was not determined. Some clones might be persisting host cells.

The CDR3 contains 12 residues. The junction had 3 bases not matched to a gene; V was cut back by 7 bases and J by 2 bases. Per the germline V gene, CDR1 is FNHDT and CDR2 is SITEND (reference sequence). In its sample, this clone was seen a few times. As yet, its antigen is unknown. Gene names and germline match the mouse. The CDR3 extends 1 residue past the end of the read, so its final part is completed from the germline J gene. The origin of this receptor is a female BALB/c mouse given C57BL/6 T cells with graft-versus-host disease after an allogeneic hematopoietic cell transplant. The chain has TRBV19 and TRBJ2-7, with 7 bases identical to TRBD2. Sequenced: spleen. CDR3 protein: CASGGEPYEQYF. The DNA read from the CDR3 is TGTGCCAGCGGGGGGGAGCCCTATGAACAGTAC.